The clone carrying this T cell receptor (beta chain) was observed a handful of times. Antigen specificity is unknown. This record belongs to a study of post-analysis software for immune sequencing data. The TCR beta cDNA libraries contained unique molecular identifiers. MiXCR was run by TCRdb on the PCR reads, yielding one entry per CDR3 protein. The repertoire holds approximately 690,000 distinct CDR3 sequences, with approximately 59% as singletons. CDR3 length equals 13 residues. V gave up 5 bases and J gave up 4 bases, with 11 bases separating them. Study-wide results and limits: Higher frequency in patients than in controls was seen for roughly 5 TRBV segments, with TRBV5-6, TRBV5-1 and TRBV20-1 among them.

Sequencing was performed on blood. The sequence came from a girl aged 2 to 9 with multiple sclerosis. The V gene is TRBV12-3 or TRBV12-4, the J gene TRBJ1-2; D possibly corresponds to TRBD1 (6 bases). CDR3 sequence (DNA): TGTGCCAGCAGTCCCACGGACAGCTATGGCTACACCTTC. Translating gives CASSPTDSYGYTF.